Presented here are 10 T cell receptor beta chains from one specimen sequenced in a study of CD4 T cells in relation to SARS-CoV-2 and coronaviruses. No antigen has been identified for these receptors. Unexposed donor CD4+ T cells date from about 2011-2018, before the COVID-19 pandemic. The cells were cultured for 9 to 11 days before CD4+ T cells were isolated. The repertoire was sequenced with immunoSEQ multiplex PCR; TCRdb's copy has only in-frame clones and lacks some. The sample has around 25,000 clones, over 60% seen once. The specimen was CD4+ T cells from PBMCs, cultured in vitro. The receptors originated from a human donor in good health.

This clone was detected only once. The J gene is TRBJ2-6, the V gene TRBV2, with D possibly TRBD2 on 5 matching bases. Germline V gene lookup returns CDR1 SNHLY and CDR2 FYNNEI. The CDR3 extends over 16 amino acids. The ends were cut back, 6 bases at V and 4 bases at J, with 16 bases in the middle. Written as DNA, the CDR3 is TGTGCCAGCAGCCGAGAGGGCATTTCCGGGGCCAACGTCCTGACTTTC. This sequence encodes CASSREGISGANVLTF.

The rearrangement links TRBV4-1 to TRBJ2-3, with 7 bases aligning to TRBD2. The germline gives CDR1 MGHRA, CDR2 YSYEKL. V gave up 3 bases and J gave up 3 bases; unmatched junction bases: 3. The CDR3 is made up of 14 amino acids. The CDR3 loop is CASSQRLATDTQYF. The CDR3 nucleotides read TGCGCCAGCAGCCAGCGACTAGCTACAGATACGCAGTATTTT.

This clone has just a few counts. V usage is TRBV19 and J usage is TRBJ1-5; 9 positions agree with TRBD1. Germline CDR1 is LNHDA and CDR2 is SQIVND (reference sequence). With V trimmed by 5 bases and J by 0 bases, 17 bases remained unmatched. The CDR3 has 20 amino acids. CDR3 sequence (DNA): TGTGCCAGTAGTGATCTCGTCGGACAGGGGAGGGGCTATAGCAATCAGCCCCAGCATTTT. Translated: CASSDLVGQGRGYSNQPQHF.

This clone was detected only a few times. The genes are TRBV19 and TRBJ2-7; tentatively, D is TRBD1 or TRBD2 (5 bases each). Trimming took 4 bases from V and 0 from J, leaving 13 bases between them. The CDR3 has 15 residues. CDR1 is LNHDA, CDR2 SQIVND, per germline (reference sequence). The DNA of the CDR3 is TGTGCCAGTAGTAGGGCCGGGACCGGCTCCTACGAGCAGTACTTC. This encodes CASSRAGTGSYEQYF.

This chain uses TRBV2 with TRBJ1-2; D gene unclear. The CDR3 is 13 amino acids. CDR1 SNHLY and CDR2 FYNNEI come from the germline V gene. V was clipped by 7 bases and J by 2 bases, with 11 bases between them. The CDR3 loop is CASIPPANYGYTF. As DNA, the CDR3 is TGTGCCAGCATACCCCCGGCGAACTATGGCTACACCTTC.

The V call is TRBV9, the J call TRBJ2-1; D gene uncertain. The V and J ends lost 1 base and 6 bases respectively, with 11 bases between them. Germline CDR1 is SGDLS and CDR2 is YYNGEE. CDR3 length: 14 amino acids. CDR3 loop: CASSVLLDSNEQFF. The CDR3 region has the DNA TGTGCCAGCAGCGTACTGCTGGATTCCAATGAGCAGTTCTTC.

This clone was observed a handful of times. The gene calls are TRBV20-1 and TRBJ2-7, with TRBD2 as a possible D gene (6 bases). Germline values: CDR1 DFQATT, CDR2 SNEGSKA (reference sequence). Trimming pared 3 bases from V and 2 bases from J, leaving 17 bases between. The CDR3 sequence is 15 residues long. The chain's CDR3 is CSASPVVGGAYEQYF. Written as DNA, the CDR3 is TGCAGTGCTAGTCCTGTGGTAGGCGGGGCCTACGAGCAGTACTTC.

This chain connects TRBV7-3 to TRBJ2-1; 12 positions match TRBD2. This CDR3 region has 19 residues. Germline values: CDR1 SGHTA, CDR2 FQGTGA. The junction had 10 bases not matched to a gene; V was cut back by 4 bases and J by 0 bases. CDR3 loop: CASSSTGLAGLSSYNEQFF. The CDR3 bases are TGTGCCAGCAGCTCTACGGGACTAGCGGGTTTGAGCTCCTACAATGAGCAGTTCTTC.

This clone was recorded only once. The gene calls are TRBV19 and TRBJ1-1, with a possible D match to TRBD1 (5 bases). The V end lost 6 bases, the J end lost 1 base, and 9 bases lay between the germline ends. There are 13 residues in the CDR3. CDR1 is LNHDA and CDR2 is SQIVND in the germline V gene (reference sequence). CDR3 amino acids: CASRLTANTEAFF. CDR3 coding DNA: TGTGCCAGTAGGCTGACAGCGAACACTGAAGCTTTCTTT.

This chain links TRBV28 with TRBJ1-1, with 7 bases identical to TRBD1. J lost 5 bases, V lost 8 bases, and 14 bases had no gene match. The CDR3 covers 15 residues. Germline values: CDR1 MDHEN, CDR2 SYDVKM. The chain's CDR3 is CASREIGGRGTEAFF. The CDR3, as DNA: TGTGCCAGCCGGGAGATAGGGGGCAGGGGGACTGAAGCTTTCTTT. The full variable domain, its missing parts supplied by reference TRBV28 and TRBJ1-1, is DVKVTQSSRYLVKRTGEKVFLECVQDMDHENMFWYRQDPGLGLRLIYFSYDVKMKEKGDIPEGYSVSREKKERFSLILESASTNQTSMYLCASREIGGRGTEAFFGQGTRLTVV.